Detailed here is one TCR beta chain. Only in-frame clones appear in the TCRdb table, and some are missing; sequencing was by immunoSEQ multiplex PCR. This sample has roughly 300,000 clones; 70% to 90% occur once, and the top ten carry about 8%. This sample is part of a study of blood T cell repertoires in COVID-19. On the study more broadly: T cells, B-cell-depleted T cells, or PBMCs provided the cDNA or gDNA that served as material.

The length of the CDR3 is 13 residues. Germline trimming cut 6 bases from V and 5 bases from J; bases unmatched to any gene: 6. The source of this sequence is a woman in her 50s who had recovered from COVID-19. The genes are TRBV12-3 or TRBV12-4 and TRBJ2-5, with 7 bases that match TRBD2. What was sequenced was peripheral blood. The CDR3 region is CASRRDGGETQYF. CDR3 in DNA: TGTGCCAGCAGACGAGACGGGGGGGAGACCCAGTACTTC.